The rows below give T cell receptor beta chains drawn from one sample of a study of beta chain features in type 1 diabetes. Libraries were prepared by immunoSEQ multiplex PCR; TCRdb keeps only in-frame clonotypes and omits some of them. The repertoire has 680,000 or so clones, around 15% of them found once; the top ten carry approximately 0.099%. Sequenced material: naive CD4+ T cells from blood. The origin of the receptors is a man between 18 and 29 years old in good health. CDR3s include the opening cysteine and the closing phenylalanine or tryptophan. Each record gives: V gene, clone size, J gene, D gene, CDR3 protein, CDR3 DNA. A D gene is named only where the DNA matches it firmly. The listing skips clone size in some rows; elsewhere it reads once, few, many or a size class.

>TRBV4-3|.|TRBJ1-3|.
CASSQEYWDGGNTIYF
TGCGCCAGCAGCCAAGAGTATTGGGACGGAGGAAACACCATATATTTT
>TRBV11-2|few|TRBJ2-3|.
CASSLGSLTDTQYF
TGTGCCAGCAGCTTAGGATCCCTAACAGATACGCAGTATTTT
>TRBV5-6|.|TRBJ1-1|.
CASSLYDTEAFF
TGTGCCAGCAGCTTGTACGACACTGAAGCTTTCTTT
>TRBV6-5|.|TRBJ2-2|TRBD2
CASSYRREYTGELFF
TGTGCCAGCAGTTACCGGCGGGAGTACACCGGGGAGCTGTTTTTT
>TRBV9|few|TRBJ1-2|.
CASSVVPGPPEYGYTF
TGTGCCAGCAGCGTCGTCCCGGGGCCGCCGGAATATGGCTACACCTTC
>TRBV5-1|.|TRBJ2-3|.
CASSLSPPRGTDTQYF
TGCGCCAGCAGCTTGTCTCCCCCTAGGGGGACAGATACGCAGTATTTT
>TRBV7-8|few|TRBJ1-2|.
CASSLAPTPTGGYTF
TGTGCCAGCAGCTTAGCGCCAACCCCGACGGGAGGCTACACCTTC
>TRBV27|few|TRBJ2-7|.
CASSLSRWGLEQYF
TGTGCCAGCAGCTTGTCTCGGTGGGGGCTCGAGCAGTACTTC
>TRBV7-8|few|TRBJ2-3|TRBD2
CASSLGSRGTDTQYF
TGTGCCAGCAGCTTAGGATCGCGGGGGACAGATACGCAGTATTTT
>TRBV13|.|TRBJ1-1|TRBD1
CASSLWAGGAQTEAFF
TGTGCCAGCAGCTTATGGGCAGGGGGCGCACAAACTGAAGCTTTCTTT
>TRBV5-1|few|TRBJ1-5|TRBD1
CASSYGTGSNQPQHF
TGCGCCAGCAGCTACGGGACAGGGAGCAATCAGCCCCAGCATTTT
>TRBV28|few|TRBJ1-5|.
CASRGTYRSNQPQHF
TGTGCCAGCAGGGGGACATACCGTAGCAATCAGCCCCAGCATTTT
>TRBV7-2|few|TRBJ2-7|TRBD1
CASAQQGAAYEQYF
TGTGCCAGCGCTCAACAGGGGGCTGCCTACGAGCAGTACTTC
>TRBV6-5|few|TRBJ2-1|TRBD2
CASQTGTSNNEQFF
TGTGCCAGCCAAACCGGGACTAGCAACAATGAGCAGTTCTTC
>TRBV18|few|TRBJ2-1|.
CASSPSPDNEQFF
TGTGCCAGCTCCCCTTCCCCCGACAATGAGCAGTTCTTC
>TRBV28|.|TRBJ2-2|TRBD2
CASSLRTSGNTGELFF
TGTGCCAGCAGTTTGAGGACTAGCGGAAACACCGGGGAGCTGTTTTTT
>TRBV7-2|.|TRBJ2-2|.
CASSREVDPRELFF
TGTGCCAGCAGCCGAGAGGTAGACCCACGGGAGCTGTTTTTT
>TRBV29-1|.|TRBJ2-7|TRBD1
CSGHPDRGRKILEQYF
TGCAGCGGGCACCCGGACAGGGGGCGTAAGATCCTCGAGCAGTACTTC
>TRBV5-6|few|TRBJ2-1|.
CASSFPGAADNEQFF
TGTGCCAGCAGCTTCCCCGGGGCAGCTGACAATGAGCAGTTCTTC
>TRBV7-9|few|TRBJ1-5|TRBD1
CASSPDRGNQPQHF
TGTGCCAGCAGCCCTGACAGGGGCAATCAGCCCCAGCATTTT
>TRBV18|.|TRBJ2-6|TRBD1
CASSPTGVTGANVLTF
TGTGCCAGCTCACCCACAGGGGTAACTGGGGCCAACGTCCTGACTTTC
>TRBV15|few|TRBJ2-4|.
CATTSGAKNIQYF
TGTGCCACCACCTCCGGGGCCAAAAACATTCAGTACTTC